These 30 T cell receptor beta chains originate from one sample sequenced in a study of shared clonotypes between healthy human individuals. Assay: immunoSEQ multiplex PCR; the TCRdb copy retains only in-frame clones and omits some. The repertoire holds 470,000 or so clones, with about 84% as singletons. Sequenced input: PBMCs. All receptors come from a woman aged 40 to 50 in good health. Some clones in this sample may be carry-over from other donors' samples.

This clone was counted many times. This same CDR3 is encoded by further DNA sequences in the sample. This chain connects TRBV5-1 to TRBJ2-3; D gene uncertain. Trimming stripped 0 bases from V and 2 bases from J, with 7 bases between. This CDR3 region has 14 residues. From germline, CDR1 is SGHRS and CDR2 YFSETQ. CDR3 sequence: CASSLDPSTDTQYF. For the CDR3, the DNA is TGCGCCAGCAGCTTGGACCCATCCACAGATACGCAGTATTTT.

This clone was detected a few times. The chain uses TRBV6-5 and TRBJ2-1; 7 bases are shared with TRBD2. The junction had 8 bases not matched to a gene; V was cut back by 3 bases and J by 6 bases. Per the germline V gene, CDR1 is MNHEY and CDR2 is SVGAGI. This CDR3 spans 15 amino acids. This chain's CDR3 is CASSYEPGLTNEQFF. For the CDR3, the DNA is TGTGCCAGCAGTTATGAGCCGGGACTAACCAATGAGCAGTTCTTC.

The chain carries TRBV7-2 and TRBJ2-5, with 8 bases identical to TRBD1. This CDR3 has 14 amino acids. V lost 3 bases, J lost 3 bases, and 3 bases stayed unmatched. The germline CDR1 and CDR2 sequences are SGHTA and FQGNSA. CDR3 coding DNA: TGTGCCAGCAGCTTCCAGACAGGGGAAGAGACCCAGTACTTC. It encodes CASSFQTGEETQYF.

This chain uses TRBV29-1 with TRBJ1-5; 7 nucleotides match TRBD1. V lost 5 bases, J lost 6 bases, and 7 bases stayed unmatched. The CDR3 covers 13 residues. Germline assignment: CDR1 SQVTM and CDR2 ANQGSEA. CDR3 in DNA: TGCAGCGTTCGGCAGGGGGTTTCTCAGCCCCAGCATTTT. It translates to CSVRQGVSQPQHF. Full variable domain (remainder filled in from reference TRBV29-1 and TRBJ1-5): SAVISQKPSRDICQRGTSLTIQCQVDSQVTMMFWYRQQPGQSLTLIATANQGSEATYESGFVIDKFPISRPNLTFSTLTVSNMSPEDSSIYLCSVRQGVSQPQHFGDGTRLSIL.

The chain uses TRBV7-3 and TRBJ2-5; D tentatively reads TRBD1 or TRBD2 (5 bases each). Per germline, CDR1 SGHTA and CDR2 FQGTGA. V lost 5 bases, J lost 5 bases, and 12 bases lay in between. The CDR3 has 13 amino acids. In DNA, the CDR3 is TGTGCCAGCAGCCGAGGGGCCGCGGAGACCCAGTACTTC. It yields the protein CASSRGAAETQYF.

This rearrangement joins TRBV7-2 to TRBJ1-1, with D possibly matching TRBD1 (6 bases). The CDR3 sequence is 12 residues long. CDR1 and CDR2 (germline): SGHTA, FQGNSA. V shed 6 bases and J shed 7 bases, with 12 bases lying between them. This chain's CDR3 is CASRGGGREAFF. The CDR3 nucleotides read TGTGCCAGCAGAGGTGGGGGGCGTGAAGCTTTCTTT.

The chain carries TRBV28 and TRBJ2-7, with 7 bases matching TRBD1. This CDR3 has 14 residues. The trim removed 1 base at V and 5 bases at J, leaving 5 bases unmatched. Germline V gene lookup returns CDR1 MDHEN and CDR2 SYDVKM. The CDR3 region is CASSLYRGSDEQYF. In DNA form, the CDR3 reads TGTGCCAGCAGTTTATACAGGGGTTCGGACGAGCAGTACTTC.

Notes on this clone: Just one base apart from a much larger clone, this may be a read error. The CDR3 reads CAWRDRLGALYNSHLHF. The CDR3 coding sequence is TGTGCCTGGAGGGACCGATTGGGGGCCCTCTATAATTCACACCTCCACTTT. The rearrangement links TRBV30 to TRBJ1-6, with D perhaps matching TRBD1 (6 bases). The CDR3 has 17 residues. Germline CDR1 is GTSNPN and CDR2 is SVGIG (reference sequence). The entire variable domain, with the rest obtained from reference TRBV30 and TRBJ1-6, is as follows: SQTIHQWPATLVQPVGSPLSLECTVEGTSNPNLYWYRQAAGRGLQLLFYSVGIGQISSEVPQNLSASRPQDRQFILSSKKLLLSDSGFYLCAWRDRLGALYNSHLHFGNGTRLTVT.

This clone turned up a few times. Other DNA variants within this sample encode the same CDR3. The chain is built from TRBV11-2 and TRBJ2-7, with D possibly matching TRBD1 (5 bases). V gave up 0 bases and J gave up 2 bases, with 5 bases separating them. CDR1 and CDR2 from the germline V gene are SGHAT and FQNNGV. This CDR3 is built from 13 residues. CDR3 sequence: CASSLDRAYEQYF. The CDR3 DNA is TGTGCCAGCAGCTTAGACAGGGCCTACGAGCAGTACTTC.

The V call is TRBV18, the J call TRBJ2-5, with 7 bases fitting TRBD2. V was clipped by 3 bases and J by 5 bases; unmatched bases: 6. The CDR3 runs 14 residues. Germline loops: CDR1 KGHSH, CDR2 LQKENI. CDR3 sequence (DNA): TGTGCCAGCTCACCGGATGCGGGAGACGAGACCCAGTACTTC. Amino acids: CASSPDAGDETQYF.

The gene calls are TRBV30 and TRBJ2-1, with 8 nucleotides matching TRBD1. The trim removed 2 bases at V and 0 bases at J, leaving 6 bases unmatched. The CDR3 totals 16 residues. CDR1 and CDR2 from the germline V gene are GTSNPN and SVGIG (reference sequence). Here the CDR3 DNA reads TGTGCCTGGAGTTCCCCCGGGACAGGCTCCTACAATGAGCAGTTCTTC. Residues: CAWSSPGTGSYNEQFF. Supplemented by reference TRBV30 and TRBJ2-1, the full variable domain reads SQTIHQWPATLVQPVGSPLSLECTVEGTSNPNLYWYRQAAGRGLQLLFYSVGIGQISSEVPQNLSASRPQDRQFILSSKKLLLSDSGFYLCAWSSPGTGSYNEQFFGPGTRLTVL.

The gene calls are TRBV2 and TRBJ1-2; D gene unclear. Looked up from germline, CDR1 is SNHLY and CDR2 is FYNNEI. This CDR3 comprises 13 residues. Trimming pared 7 bases from V and 2 bases from J, leaving 11 bases between. CDR3 region: CASIEAGNYGYTF. For the CDR3, the DNA is TGTGCCAGCATCGAAGCCGGCAACTATGGCTACACCTTC.

The chain links TRBV19 to TRBJ2-7; a possible D gene is TRBD2 (7 bases). Germline V gene data show CDR1 as LNHDA and CDR2 as SQIVND (reference sequence). V lost 4 bases, J lost 5 bases, and 15 bases lay in between. The CDR3 spans 14 residues. The CDR3 is CASSKRGGSNEQYF. The DNA of the CDR3 is TGTGCCAGTAGTAAGAGGGGGGGGTCCAACGAGCAGTACTTC.

As concerns this clone: Since a far larger clone is one base different, this is likely a read error. The rearrangement joins TRBV2 to TRBJ2-5, with a tentative D call TRBD2 (6 bases). This CDR3 spans 14 amino acids. Trimming took off 2 bases at V and 0 bases at J, with 7 bases between the two ends. CDR1 is SNHLY and CDR2 is FYNNEI in the germline V gene. The CDR3 region has the DNA TGTGCCAGCAGTGAATGGAGGGACCAAGAGACCCAGTACTTC. Protein product: CASSEWRDQETQYF.

The gene calls are TRBV25-1 and TRBJ1-4, with D unclear. With 3 bases removed from V and 1 base from J, the gap between germline ends came to 3 bases. This CDR3 comprises 13 residues. Germline values: CDR1 MGHDK, CDR2 SYGVNS. For the CDR3, the DNA is TGTGCCAGCAGTGATAAAACTAATGAAAAACTGTTTTTT. The encoded protein is CASSDKTNEKLFF.

With regard to this clone: Other DNA sequences in the same sample also yield this CDR3. This chain connects TRBV5-1 to TRBJ1-5; D is unclear. The CDR3 sequence is 15 residues long. Germline-derived CDR1 and CDR2 are SGHRS and YFSETQ. V was cut by 4 bases and J by 2 bases, with 13 bases left in between. The CDR3 region has the DNA TGCGCCAGCAGCCTCTCACCGGGAGGCAATCAGCCCCAGCATTTT. This codes for CASSLSPGGNQPQHF.

With regard to this clone: This sequence is one base from a far larger clone and is likely a read error. The J gene is TRBJ1-4, the V gene TRBV10-1; possible D gene TRBD1, 5 bases. Germline V gene sequence: CDR1 WNHNN, CDR2 SYGVQD (reference sequence). This CDR3 is built from 14 residues. This CDR3 is CAKSPTASNGKLFF. CDR3 DNA sequence: TGCGCCAAATCTCCGACAGCCTCTAATGGAAAACTGTTTTTT.

CDR3 amino acids: CASSLSLLGNTEAFF. The CDR3 DNA is TGTGCCAGCAGCTTATCCCTCTTGGGGAACACTGAAGCTTTCTTT. This chain joins TRBV5-4 and TRBJ1-1; D uncertain. This CDR3 comprises 15 residues. V lost 2 bases and J 1 base, leaving 12 bases between the germline ends. Looked up from germline, CDR1 is SGHNT and CDR2 is YYREEE (reference sequence).

This chain links TRBV4-2 with TRBJ1-2, with unresolved D. The CDR3 has 15 amino acids. With 1 base removed from V and 4 bases from J, the gap between germline ends came to 13 bases. The germline gives CDR1 LGHNA, CDR2 YNFKEQ. The CDR3 here is CASSQGHGGGYGYTF. The CDR3 DNA is TGTGCCAGCAGCCAAGGGCACGGCGGTGGCTATGGCTACACCTTC.

The table lists this clone with a count of one. V gene TRBV30 combines with J gene TRBJ1-3; no reliable D call. The CDR3 runs 13 residues. Germline CDR1 GTSNPN, CDR2 SVGIG (reference sequence). V was shortened by 0 bases and J by 3 bases, with 6 bases between the two germline ends. CDR3: CAWSVMGGNTIYF. CDR3 coding DNA: TGTGCCTGGAGTGTGATGGGTGGAAACACCATATATTTT.

This sequence joins TRBV10-3 and TRBJ1-1; possibly TRBD1 for D (5 bases). Trimming pared 8 bases from V and 2 bases from J, leaving 12 bases between. Germline V gene lookup returns CDR1 ENHRY and CDR2 SYGVKD. The CDR3 contains 13 residues. CDR3 nucleotides: TGTGCCATCCGGGGAGGGGTAAACACTGAAGCTTTCTTT. Residues: CAIRGGVNTEAFF.

The chain joins TRBV2 to TRBJ2-7; D is possibly TRBD1 or TRBD2 (7 bases each). Per the germline V gene, CDR1 is SNHLY and CDR2 is FYNNEI. The CDR3 extends over 18 amino acids. Trimming removed 7 bases from V and 2 bases from J, with 27 bases in between. The CDR3, as DNA: TGTGCCAGCAAGGAGGGGGGGACAGATCTGGACTTGGCCTACGAGCAGTACTTC. This gives the protein CASKEGGTDLDLAYEQYF.

This clone was picked up one time. The chain is built from TRBV19 and TRBJ2-4; weak D call: TRBD2 (5 bases). The CDR3 loop spans 16 amino acids. From germline, CDR1 is LNHDA and CDR2 SQIVND (reference sequence). V lost 3 bases and J lost 0, with 12 bases in between. The CDR3 DNA reads TGTGCCAGTAGTATGCGAGGGATACTAGCCAAAAACATTCAGTACTTC. Amino acids: CASSMRGILAKNIQYF.

The rearrangement uses TRBV7-2 and TRBJ1-5; D gene unclear. Trimming stripped 2 bases from V and 7 bases from J, with 9 bases between. Germline values: CDR1 SGHTA, CDR2 FQGNSA. The CDR3 runs 13 residues. CDR3: CASSLSSGQPQHF. As DNA, the CDR3 is TGTGCCAGCAGCTTAAGTTCGGGGCAGCCCCAGCATTTT.

The chain carries TRBV19 and TRBJ1-2, with D possibly being TRBD1 (6 bases). The V and J ends lost 3 bases and 2 bases respectively, with 16 bases between them. The CDR3 sequence is 16 residues long. From germline, CDR1 is LNHDA and CDR2 SQIVND (reference sequence). CDR3 amino acids: CASSIRTTGRNYGYTF. CDR3 DNA sequence: TGTGCCAGTAGTATTCGGACCACAGGGCGCAACTATGGCTACACCTTC.

The CDR3 nucleotides are TGTGCCTGGAATGTACAGGGGGGTTTAGACTATGGCTACACCTTC. Protein sequence: CAWNVQGGLDYGYTF. The chain recombines TRBV30 with TRBJ1-2; TRBD1 aligns across 8 bases. The germline CDR1 and CDR2 sequences are GTSNPN and SVGIG (reference sequence). V trimming: 4 bases; J trimming: 3 bases; junction bases outside the gene matches: 10. This CDR3 contains 15 residues.

The CDR3 loop reads CASSPIASYEQYF. The DNA of the CDR3 is TGTGCCAGCTCACCAATCGCTAGTTACGAGCAGTACTTC. The V and J genes are TRBV18 and TRBJ2-5; D gene ambiguous. The DNA matches TRBJ2-7 better at its end, which makes the J call doubtful. The CDR3 runs 13 residues. CDR1 and CDR2 from the germline V gene are KGHSH and LQKENI.

The CDR3 coding sequence is TGCGCCAGCAGCCAAGGGACTAGCGGCTACACAGATACGCAGTATTTT. The encoded protein is CASSQGTSGYTDTQYF. The V gene is TRBV4-3, the J gene TRBJ2-3; 10 nucleotides line up with TRBD2. Losses at the gene ends were 1 base for V and 2 bases for J; bases not matched to a gene: 3. The CDR3 runs to 16 residues. Germline V gene sequence: CDR1 LGHNA, CDR2 YSLEER.

V gene TRBV2 combines with J gene TRBJ2-5; D perhaps matches TRBD2 (5 bases). Germline assignment: CDR1 SNHLY and CDR2 FYNNEI. The V end was cut by 8 bases, the J end by 2 bases, with 12 bases between. The CDR3 has 13 residues. CDR3 sequence reads: CASGQRQQETQYF. The CDR3 bases are TGTGCCAGCGGGCAGCGGCAACAAGAGACCCAGTACTTC.

On this clone: A read error is the likely source, as a far larger clone sits one nucleotide away. V is TRBV10-2 and J is TRBJ1-5; 9 bases match TRBD1. Germline loops: CDR1 WSHSY, CDR2 SAAADI. CDR3 length: 16 amino acids. The CDR3 reads CASSELKGQGNRPQHF. The CDR3, as DNA: TGCGCCAGCAGTGAGTTAAAGGGACAGGGAAATCGGCCCCAGCATTTT.